These 19 T cell receptor beta chains share one sample of origin, sequenced in a study of blood T cells in healthy people across ages. The use of a sample-barcoded 5' primer and a J-beta primer mix characterized a second PCR of 7 to 11 cycles. TCRdb recomputed calls from the 5' RACE reads with MiXCR, one row per CDR3 protein. The sample includes 1.5 million to 2 million distinct CDR3 sequences, around 35% of them seen just once. Sequencing was carried out using blood. The receptor set was obtained from a woman between 25 and 40 years old in good health.

The rearrangement uses TRBV29-1 and TRBJ2-1, with TRBD1 identical over 8 bases. Germline V CDR1 and CDR2: SQVTM, ANQGSEA. The V gene end was trimmed by 6 bases and the J gene end by 13 bases; junction bases not matched to a gene: 11. CDR3 length: 12 amino acids. The DNA of the CDR3 is TGCAGCGTCCGACGACCTGGACAGGGTCAGTTCTTC. Its protein product is CSVRRPGQGQFF.

This chain connects TRBV18 to TRBJ2-7; D uncertain. V was cut by 3 bases and J by 2 bases, with 8 bases left in between. CDR3 length equals 13 residues. Germline V gene data show CDR1 as KGHSH and CDR2 as LQKENI. The CDR3 DNA sequence: TGTGCCAGCTCACCCGATTGGACCTACGAGCAGTACTTC. Protein product: CASSPDWTYEQYF. Drawing the rest from reference TRBV18 and TRBJ2-7, the complete variable domain is NAGVMQNPRHLVRRRGQEARLRCSPMKGHSHVYWYRQLPEEGLKFMVYLQKENIIDESGMPKERFSAEFPKEGPSILRIQQVVRGDSAAYFCASSPDWTYEQYFGPGTRLTVT.

For this clonotype: A much more abundant neighbour one base away suggests this may be a read error. The J gene is TRBJ2-5, the V gene TRBV5-1; D may be TRBD1 (6 bases). This CDR3 spans 15 amino acids. Germline V gene data show CDR1 as SGHRS and CDR2 as YFSETQ. The CDR3 sequence is CASSLNRADGETKYF. CDR3 nucleotide sequence: TGCGCCAGCAGCTTGAACAGGGCCGATGGGGAGACCAAGTACTTC.

As regards this clonotype: Relative to the germline gene, one junction end is altered; a read error may explain this. The chain joins TRBV5-1 to TRBJ2-1, with 7 bases lining up with TRBD1. Germline lookup yields CDR1 SGHRS and CDR2 YFSETQ. This CDR3 has 14 residues. CDR3 sequence reads: CAGSLGQVYNEQFF. CDR3 sequence (DNA): TGCGCCGGCAGCTTAGGACAGGTCTACAATGAGCAGTTCTTC.

This CDR3 reads CASRKDSRDGYTF. CDR3 DNA sequence: TGTGCCAGCAGGAAGGACAGCCGAGATGGCTACACCTTC. The rearrangement joins TRBV7-2 to TRBJ1-2; tentatively, D is TRBD1 (6 bases). The CDR3 is 13 residues long. Germline CDR1 and CDR2: SGHTA and FQGNSA. Trimming removed 6 bases from V and 6 bases from J, with 14 bases in between.

The rearrangement joins TRBV20-1 to TRBJ2-7; the match to TRBD1 covers 9 bases. This CDR3 spans 13 amino acids. V gave up 6 bases and J gave up 5 bases; unmatched junction bases: 8. Looked up from germline, CDR1 is DFQATT and CDR2 is SNEGSKA (reference sequence). The CDR3 is CSAEGQGLDEQYF. As DNA, the CDR3 is TGCAGTGCGGAGGGACAGGGCTTGGACGAGCAGTACTTC.

This clonotype was picked up a small number of times. The chain joins TRBV3-1 to TRBJ2-5; 7 nucleotides align to TRBD2. This CDR3 has 17 residues. Germline assignment: CDR1 LGHDT and CDR2 YNNKEL (reference sequence). V trimming: 4 bases; J trimming: 2 bases; junction bases outside the gene matches: 13. CDR3: CASSRYSGNMGQETQYF. DNA for the CDR3: TGTGCCAGCAGCCGGTACAGCGGGAACATGGGGCAAGAGACCCAGTACTTC.

The count of this clonotype is one. The chain combines TRBV20-1 with TRBJ2-1, with 9 bases identical to TRBD2. V lost 6 bases to trimming and J lost 3 bases; unmatched junction nucleotides: 15. There are 17 residues in the CDR3. The germline gives CDR1 DFQATT, CDR2 SNEGSKA (reference sequence). DNA of the CDR3: TGCAGTGCACGAGGGCCACTTGGTAGCGGGGGCTACAATGAGCAGTTCTTC. Protein sequence: CSARGPLGSGGYNEQFF.

The rearrangement uses TRBV4-1 and TRBJ2-3; TRBD1 matches at 11 bases. The J segment lost 5 bases and the V segment lost 3 bases, leaving 13 bases of the junction unmatched. Germline-derived CDR1 and CDR2 are MGHRA and YSYEKL. The CDR3 sequence is 18 residues long. In DNA, the CDR3 is TGCGCCAGCAGCCACCCGCCGGGGACAGGGGGGGTTGGAGATACGCAGTATTTT. It yields the protein CASSHPPGTGGVGDTQYF.

Ten or more counts support this clonotype. The rearrangement joins TRBV29-1 to TRBJ2-1; TRBD1 matches at 7 bases. The CDR3 is 15 residues long. Germline V gives CDR1 SQVTM, CDR2 ANQGSEA. V was pared by 3 bases and J by 8 bases, with 13 bases of the junction left unmatched. CDR3: CSVDSSRGLSDEQFF. As DNA, the CDR3 is TGCAGCGTTGATTCTAGTAGGGGGCTAAGCGATGAGCAGTTCTTC.

The V call is TRBV5-4, the J call TRBJ2-5; D gene unclear. V lost 0 bases and J lost 4, with 7 bases in between. Germline V CDR1 and CDR2: SGHNT, YYREEE (reference sequence). The CDR3 extends over 13 amino acids. This CDR3 reads CASSLVHTETQYF. The CDR3 DNA sequence: TGTGCCAGCAGCTTGGTACATACAGAGACCCAGTACTTC.

The table lists this clonotype with a few counts. The chain carries TRBV7-2 and TRBJ2-1; 7 positions match TRBD2. The CDR3 spans 15 residues. J lost 0 bases, V lost 9 bases, and 8 bases had no gene match. Looked up from germline, CDR1 is SGHTA and CDR2 is FQGNSA. The CDR3 protein is CASVNRDYSYNEQFF. The DNA for the CDR3 is TGTGCCAGTGTTAACCGGGACTACTCCTACAATGAGCAGTTCTTC.

The chain employs TRBV20-1 and TRBJ1-1, with 7 positions matching TRBD1. Losses at the gene ends were 5 bases for V and 5 bases for J; bases not matched to a gene: 11. Germline CDR1 DFQATT, CDR2 SNEGSKA (reference sequence). This CDR3 is built from 14 residues. The DNA of the CDR3 is TGCAGTGCTGGCCGTACTAGGGGGCGGACTGAAGCTTTCTTT. This sequence encodes CSAGRTRGRTEAFF.

This clonotype was detected many times. This rearrangement joins TRBV6-1 to TRBJ2-5, with a possible D match to TRBD1 (5 bases). Germline values: CDR1 MNHNS, CDR2 SASEGT. CDR3 length: 10 residues. The CDR3, as DNA: TGTACCACAGGAGAAGAGACCCAGTACTTC. Protein: CTTGEETQYF.

Only a few counts were recorded for this clonotype. A much larger clonotype is one base distant, so this may be a read error. This sequence joins TRBV3-1 and TRBJ1-2, with a weak D call TRBD1 (6 bases). This CDR3 is 11 amino acids long. From germline, CDR1 is LGHDT and CDR2 YNNKEL (reference sequence). The CDR3 region is CASSQGAGHTF. Here the CDR3 DNA reads TGTGCCAGCAGCCAGGGGGCTGGCCACACCTTC.

In its sample, this clonotype was seen a few times. The chain is built from TRBV4-1 and TRBJ1-2; 8 bases line up with TRBD1. This CDR3 has 18 amino acids. V shed 3 bases, J shed 1 base, and the junction held 13 bases outside the gene matches. Germline CDR1 and CDR2: MGHRA and YSYEKL. CDR3: CASSQRDITGGGNYGYTF. CDR3 nucleotide sequence: TGCGCCAGCAGCCAGAGAGATATTACAGGGGGAGGTAACTATGGCTACACCTTC.

The chain links TRBV11-2 to TRBJ2-7; weak D call: TRBD1 (5 bases). The V end was cut by 4 bases, the J end by 2 bases, with 9 bases between. Germline CDR1 SGHAT, CDR2 FQNNGV. The CDR3 runs to 13 residues. CDR3 protein: CASSWQGTYEQYF. The CDR3 region has the DNA TGTGCCAGCAGCTGGCAGGGAACCTACGAGCAGTACTTC.

CDR3: CASSAHTGMGYGYTF. Here the CDR3 DNA reads TGTGCCAGCAGCGCCCACACAGGGATGGGCTATGGCTACACCTTC. This chain joins TRBV9 and TRBJ1-2, with D possibly matching TRBD1 (6 bases). The germline V gene encodes CDR1 SGDLS and CDR2 YYNGEE. CDR3 size: 15 residues. V lost 3 bases to trimming and J lost 4 bases, with 16 bases between them.

This clonotype has just a few counts. The chain uses TRBV11-2 and TRBJ2-1, with TRBD2 matching 7 bases. Germline-derived CDR1 and CDR2 are SGHAT and FQNNGV. J lost 6 bases, V lost 5 bases, and 13 bases had no gene match. This CDR3 is 16 amino acids long. In DNA form, the CDR3 reads TGTGCCAGCAGCACCTCCAGGAGCGGGGTTGGCAATGAGCAGTTCTTC. Amino acid sequence: CASSTSRSGVGNEQFF.